This TCR beta chain was recovered during a study of cytomegalovirus exposure and HLA in healthy donors. Study background: Membership in the Caucasian-associated ancestry cluster was found for 81% of 350 to 450 genotyped donors.

The PCR contained 60 Vbeta and 13 Jbeta primers. The table came from immunoSEQ multiplex PCR; TCRdb's copy has only in-frame clones and leaves some out. The profile shows more than 95,000 clones, 75% to 90% of them singletons. Points on this clone: Its matching antigen is unknown.

Broader study findings: Cytomegalovirus association was assigned to more than 150 TCR beta chains. Roughly even sequencing depth across donors was the assumption behind the presence/absence analyses. The later analysis indicated that the majority of CMV-associated TCR beta chains appeared HLA-restricted.

Germline V gene data show CDR1 as SNHLY and CDR2 as FYNNEI. The CDR3 totals 15 residues. The V gene end was trimmed by 6 bases and the J gene end by 5 bases; junction bases not matched to a gene: 5. The V gene is TRBV2, the J gene TRBJ1-6, with TRBD1 identical over 9 bases. What was sequenced was PBMCs. This sequence originates from a young man in good health and CMV-seropositive. CDR3 nucleotides: TGTGCCAGCAGAAGGACAGGGGCGGATAATTCACCCCTCCACTTT. This encodes CASRRTGADNSPLHF.